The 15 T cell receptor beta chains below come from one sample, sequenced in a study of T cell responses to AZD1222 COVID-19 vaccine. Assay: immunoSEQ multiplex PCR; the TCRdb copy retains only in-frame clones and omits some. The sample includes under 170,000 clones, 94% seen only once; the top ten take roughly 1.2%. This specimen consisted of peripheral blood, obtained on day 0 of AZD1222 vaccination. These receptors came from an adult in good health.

The CDR3 protein is CASPPAAGWVREQYV. The CDR3 coding sequence is TGTGCCAGCCCACCGGCAGCAGGCTGGGTCCGCGAGCAGTACGTC. This chain links TRBV6-5 with TRBJ2-7; no firm D call. In germline, CDR1 is MNHEY, CDR2 SVGAGI. This CDR3 has 15 residues. The V end was cut by 8 bases, the J end by 6 bases, with 23 bases between.

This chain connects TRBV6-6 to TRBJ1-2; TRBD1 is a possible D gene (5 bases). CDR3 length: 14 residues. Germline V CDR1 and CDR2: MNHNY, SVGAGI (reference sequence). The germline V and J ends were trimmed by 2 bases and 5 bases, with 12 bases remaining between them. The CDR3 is CASSYDGTEYGYTF. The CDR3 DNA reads TGTGCCAGCAGTTACGACGGGACGGAGTATGGCTACACCTTC.

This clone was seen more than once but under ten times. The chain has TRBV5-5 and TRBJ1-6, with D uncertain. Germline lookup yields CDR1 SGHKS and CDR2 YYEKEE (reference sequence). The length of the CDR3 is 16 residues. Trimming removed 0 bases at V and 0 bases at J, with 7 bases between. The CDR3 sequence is CASSLGGSSYNSPLHF. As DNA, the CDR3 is TGTGCCAGCAGCTTGGGCGGCAGCTCCTATAATTCACCCCTCCACTTT.

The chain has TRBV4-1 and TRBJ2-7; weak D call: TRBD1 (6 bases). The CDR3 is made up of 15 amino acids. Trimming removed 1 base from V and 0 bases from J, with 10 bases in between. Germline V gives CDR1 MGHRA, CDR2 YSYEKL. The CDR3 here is CASSQGQGSSYEQYV. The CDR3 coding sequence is TGCGCCAGCAGCCAAGGGCAGGGGAGCTCCTACGAGCAGTACGTC.

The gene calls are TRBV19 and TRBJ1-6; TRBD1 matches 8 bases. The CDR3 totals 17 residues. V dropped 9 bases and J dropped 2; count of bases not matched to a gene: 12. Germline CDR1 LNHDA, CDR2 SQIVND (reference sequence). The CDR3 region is CARPRTGCETYNSPLHF. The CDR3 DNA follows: TGTGCCAGACCTCGGACAGGGTGTGAGACCTATAATTCACCCCTCCACTTT.

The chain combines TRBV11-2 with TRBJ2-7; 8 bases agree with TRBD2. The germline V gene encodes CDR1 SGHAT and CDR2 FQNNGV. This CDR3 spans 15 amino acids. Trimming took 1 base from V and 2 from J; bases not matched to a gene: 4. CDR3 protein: CASSLGLASPYEQYV. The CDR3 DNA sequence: TGTGCCAGCAGCTTAGGACTAGCGTCACCCTACGAGCAGTACGTC.

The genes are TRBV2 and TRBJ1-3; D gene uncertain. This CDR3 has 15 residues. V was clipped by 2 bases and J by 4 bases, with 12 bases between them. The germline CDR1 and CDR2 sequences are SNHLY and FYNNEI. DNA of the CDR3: TGTGCCAGCAGTGAAATTCTCGGAGGAGGAAACACCATATATTTT. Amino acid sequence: CASSEILGGGNTIYF.

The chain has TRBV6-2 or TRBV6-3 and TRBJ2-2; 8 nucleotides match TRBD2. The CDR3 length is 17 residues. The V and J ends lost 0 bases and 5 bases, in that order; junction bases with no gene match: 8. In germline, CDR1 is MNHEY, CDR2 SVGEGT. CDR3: CASSYSSWREVTGELFF. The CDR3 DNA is TGTGCCAGCAGTTACTCGTCTTGGCGGGAGGTAACCGGGGAGCTGTTTTTT.

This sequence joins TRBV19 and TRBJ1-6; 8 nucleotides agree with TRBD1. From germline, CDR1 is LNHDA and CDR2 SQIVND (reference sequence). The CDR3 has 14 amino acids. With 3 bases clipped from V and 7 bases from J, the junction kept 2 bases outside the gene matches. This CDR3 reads CASSINRGNSPLHF. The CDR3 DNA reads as TGTGCCAGTAGTATTAACAGGGGGAATTCACCCCTCCACTTT.

This CDR3 reads CASREQGAYSNQPQHF. DNA for the CDR3: TGTGCCAGCAGGGAACAGGGGGCCTATAGCAATCAGCCCCAGCATTTT. This sequence joins TRBV7-8 and TRBJ1-5, with TRBD1 matching over 9 bases. The length of the CDR3 is 16 residues. After removal of 6 bases from V and 0 bases from J, the junction contained 6 bases not matched to a gene. The germline V gene encodes CDR1 SGHVS and CDR2 FQNEAQ.

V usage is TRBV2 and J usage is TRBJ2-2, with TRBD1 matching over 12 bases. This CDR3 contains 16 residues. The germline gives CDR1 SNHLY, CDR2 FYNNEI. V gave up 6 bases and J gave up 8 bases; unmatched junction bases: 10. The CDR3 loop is CASSLLGTGGGGELFF. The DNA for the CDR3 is TGTGCCAGCAGCCTCCTCGGGACAGGGGGCGGGGGGGAGCTGTTTTTT.

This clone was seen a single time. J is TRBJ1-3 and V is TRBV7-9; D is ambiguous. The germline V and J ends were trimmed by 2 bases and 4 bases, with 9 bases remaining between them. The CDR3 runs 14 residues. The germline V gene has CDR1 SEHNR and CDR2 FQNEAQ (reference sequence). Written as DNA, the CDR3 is TGTGCCAGCAGCTTATCATTACACGGAAACACCATATATTTT. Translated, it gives CASSLSLHGNTIYF.

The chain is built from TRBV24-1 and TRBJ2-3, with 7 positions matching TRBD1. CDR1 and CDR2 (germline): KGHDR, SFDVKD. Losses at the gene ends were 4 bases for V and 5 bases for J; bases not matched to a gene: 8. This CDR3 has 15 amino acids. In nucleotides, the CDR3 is TGTGCCACCAGTGACCCTGGGACAGCGCAAGATACGCAGTATTTT. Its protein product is CATSDPGTAQDTQYF.

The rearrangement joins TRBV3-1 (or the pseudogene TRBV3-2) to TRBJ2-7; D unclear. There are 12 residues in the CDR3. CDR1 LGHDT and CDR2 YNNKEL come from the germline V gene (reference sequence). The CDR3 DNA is TGTGCCAACAGCCAAGCAGACGGCGAGCAGTACGTC. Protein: CANSQADGEQYV.

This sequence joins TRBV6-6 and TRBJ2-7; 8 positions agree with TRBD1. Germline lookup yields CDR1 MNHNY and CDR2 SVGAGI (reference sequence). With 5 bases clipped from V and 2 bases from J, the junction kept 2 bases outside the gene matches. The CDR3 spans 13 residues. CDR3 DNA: TGTGCCAGCAGTAAGGACAGGGCCTACGAGCAGTACGTC. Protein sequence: CASSKDRAYEQYV.